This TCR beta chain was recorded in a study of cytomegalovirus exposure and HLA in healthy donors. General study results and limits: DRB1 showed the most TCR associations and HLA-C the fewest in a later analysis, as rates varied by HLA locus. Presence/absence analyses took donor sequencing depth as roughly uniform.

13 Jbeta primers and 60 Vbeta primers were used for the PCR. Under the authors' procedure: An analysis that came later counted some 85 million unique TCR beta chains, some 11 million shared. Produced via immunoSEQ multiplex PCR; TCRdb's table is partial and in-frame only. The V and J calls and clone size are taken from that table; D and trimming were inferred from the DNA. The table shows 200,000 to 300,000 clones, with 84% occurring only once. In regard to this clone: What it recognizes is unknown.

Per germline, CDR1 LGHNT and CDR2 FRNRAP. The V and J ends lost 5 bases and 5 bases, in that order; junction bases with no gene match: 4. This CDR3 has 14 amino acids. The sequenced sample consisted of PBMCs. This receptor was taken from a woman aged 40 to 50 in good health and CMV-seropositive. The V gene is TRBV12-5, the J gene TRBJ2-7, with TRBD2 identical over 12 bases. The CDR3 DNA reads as TGTGCTAGTGGTCCTAGCGGGAGGGCCAACGAGCAGTACTTC. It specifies CASGPSGRANEQYF.